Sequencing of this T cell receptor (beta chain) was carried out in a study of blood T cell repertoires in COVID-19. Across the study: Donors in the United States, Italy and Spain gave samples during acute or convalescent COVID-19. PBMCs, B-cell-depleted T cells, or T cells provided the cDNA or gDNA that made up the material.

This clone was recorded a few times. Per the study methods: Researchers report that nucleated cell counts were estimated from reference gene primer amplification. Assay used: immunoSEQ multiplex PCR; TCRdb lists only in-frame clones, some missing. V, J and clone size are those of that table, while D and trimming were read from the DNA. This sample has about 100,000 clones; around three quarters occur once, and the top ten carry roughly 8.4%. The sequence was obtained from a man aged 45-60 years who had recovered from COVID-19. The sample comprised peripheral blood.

The CDR3 DNA sequence: TGTGCCACCTCCGGAGTTGGAGCCAAAAACATTCAGTACTTC. Translation gives CATSGVGAKNIQYF. This chain links TRBV27 with TRBJ2-4; D is unresolved. The CDR3 runs 14 residues. Germline CDR1 is MNHEY and CDR2 is SMNVEV (reference sequence). The V and J ends lost 10 bases and 0 bases respectively, with 13 bases between them.